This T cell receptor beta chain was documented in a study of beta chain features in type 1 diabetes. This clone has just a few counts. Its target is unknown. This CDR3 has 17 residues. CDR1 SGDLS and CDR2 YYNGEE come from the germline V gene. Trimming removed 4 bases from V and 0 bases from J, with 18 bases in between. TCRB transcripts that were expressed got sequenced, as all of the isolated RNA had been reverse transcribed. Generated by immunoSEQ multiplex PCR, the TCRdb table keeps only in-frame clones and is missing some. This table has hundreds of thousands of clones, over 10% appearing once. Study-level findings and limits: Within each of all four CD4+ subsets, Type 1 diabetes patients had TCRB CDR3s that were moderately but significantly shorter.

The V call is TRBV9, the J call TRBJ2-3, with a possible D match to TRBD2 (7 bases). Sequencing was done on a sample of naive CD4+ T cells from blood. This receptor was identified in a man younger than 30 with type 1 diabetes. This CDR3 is CASSLPAGGASTDTQYF. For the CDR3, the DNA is TGTGCCAGCAGCCTCCCTGCTGGGGGGGCGAGCACAGATACGCAGTATTTT.